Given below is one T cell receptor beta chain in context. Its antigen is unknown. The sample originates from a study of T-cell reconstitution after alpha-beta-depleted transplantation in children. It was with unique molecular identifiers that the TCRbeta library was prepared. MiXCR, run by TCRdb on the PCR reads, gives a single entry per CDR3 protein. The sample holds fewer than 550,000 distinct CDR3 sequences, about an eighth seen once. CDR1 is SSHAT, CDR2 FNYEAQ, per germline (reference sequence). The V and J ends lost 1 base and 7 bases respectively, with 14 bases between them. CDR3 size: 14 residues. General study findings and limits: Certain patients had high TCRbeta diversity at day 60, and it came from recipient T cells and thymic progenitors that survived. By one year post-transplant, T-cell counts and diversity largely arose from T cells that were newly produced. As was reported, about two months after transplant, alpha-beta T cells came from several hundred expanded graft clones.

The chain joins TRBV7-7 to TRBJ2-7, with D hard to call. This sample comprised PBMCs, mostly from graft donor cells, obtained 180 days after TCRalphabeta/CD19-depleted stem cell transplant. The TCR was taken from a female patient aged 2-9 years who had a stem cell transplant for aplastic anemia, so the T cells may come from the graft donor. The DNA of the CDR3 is TGTGCCAGCAGCTTAGGTGGCTCCCAAGCTGAGCAGTACTTC. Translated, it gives CASSLGGSQAEQYF.